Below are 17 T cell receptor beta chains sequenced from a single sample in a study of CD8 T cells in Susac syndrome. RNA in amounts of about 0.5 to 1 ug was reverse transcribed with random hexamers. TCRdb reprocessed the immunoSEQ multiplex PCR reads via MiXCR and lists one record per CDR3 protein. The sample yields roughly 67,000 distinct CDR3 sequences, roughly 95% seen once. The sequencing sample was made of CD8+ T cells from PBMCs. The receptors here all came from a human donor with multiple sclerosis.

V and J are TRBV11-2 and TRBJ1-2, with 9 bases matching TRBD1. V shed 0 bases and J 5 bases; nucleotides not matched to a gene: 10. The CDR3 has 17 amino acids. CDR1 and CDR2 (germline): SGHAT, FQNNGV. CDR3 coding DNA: TGTGCCAGCAGCTTAGATCTGAGACAGGGGGGGTTTTATGGCTACACCTTC. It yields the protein CASSLDLRQGGFYGYTF.

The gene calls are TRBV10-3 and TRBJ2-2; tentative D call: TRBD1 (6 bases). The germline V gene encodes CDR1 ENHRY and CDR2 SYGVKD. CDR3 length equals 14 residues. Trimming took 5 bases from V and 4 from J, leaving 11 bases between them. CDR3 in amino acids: CAISSTGTTGELFF. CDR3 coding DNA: TGTGCCATCAGTTCGACAGGCACCACCGGGGAGCTGTTTTTT.

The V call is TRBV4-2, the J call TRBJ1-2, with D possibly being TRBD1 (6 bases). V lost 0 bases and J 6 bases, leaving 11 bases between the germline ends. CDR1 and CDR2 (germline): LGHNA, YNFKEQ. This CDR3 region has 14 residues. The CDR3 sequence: CASSQENRAHGYTF. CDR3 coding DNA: TGTGCCAGCAGCCAAGAAAACAGGGCTCATGGCTACACCTTC.

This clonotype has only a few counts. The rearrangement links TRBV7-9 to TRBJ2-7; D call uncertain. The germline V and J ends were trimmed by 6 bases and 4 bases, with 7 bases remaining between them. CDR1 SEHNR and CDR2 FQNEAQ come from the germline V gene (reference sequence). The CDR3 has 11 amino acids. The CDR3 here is CASRYQYEQYF. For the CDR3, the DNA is TGTGCCAGCAGATACCAGTACGAGCAGTACTTC. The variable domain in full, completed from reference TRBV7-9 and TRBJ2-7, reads DTGVSQNPRHKITKRGQNVTFRCDPISEHNRLYWYRQTLGQGPEFLTYFQNEAQLEKSRLLSDRFSAERPKGSFSTLEIQRTEQGDSAMYLCASRYQYEQYFGPGTRLTVT.

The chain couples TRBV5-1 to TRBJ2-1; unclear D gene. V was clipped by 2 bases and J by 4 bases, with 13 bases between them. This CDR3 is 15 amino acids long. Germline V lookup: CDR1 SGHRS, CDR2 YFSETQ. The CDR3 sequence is CASSFPTQTYNEQFF. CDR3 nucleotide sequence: TGCGCCAGCAGCTTCCCCACACAGACTTACAATGAGCAGTTCTTC.

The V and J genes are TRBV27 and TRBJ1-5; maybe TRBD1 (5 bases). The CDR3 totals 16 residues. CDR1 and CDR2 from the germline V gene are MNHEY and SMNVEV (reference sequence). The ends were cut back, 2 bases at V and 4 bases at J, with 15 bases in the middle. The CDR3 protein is CASSLIQGGQNQPQHF. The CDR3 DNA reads TGTGCCAGCAGTTTAATCCAGGGAGGGCAAAATCAGCCCCAGCATTTT.

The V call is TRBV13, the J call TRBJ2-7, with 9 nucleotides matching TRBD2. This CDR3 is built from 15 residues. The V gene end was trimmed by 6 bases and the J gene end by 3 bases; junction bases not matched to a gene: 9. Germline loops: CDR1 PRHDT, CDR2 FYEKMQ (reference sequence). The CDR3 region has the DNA TGTGCCAGCAGACGAGTGGCTAGCGGGATCTACGAGCAGTACTTC. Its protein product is CASRRVASGIYEQYF.

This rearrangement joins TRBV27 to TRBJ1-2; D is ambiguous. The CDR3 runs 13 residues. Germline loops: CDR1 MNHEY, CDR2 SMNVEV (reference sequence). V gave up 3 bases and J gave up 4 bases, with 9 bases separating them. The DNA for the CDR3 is TGTGCCAGCAGTTTGCAGGCAACCTATGGCTACACCTTC. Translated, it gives CASSLQATYGYTF.

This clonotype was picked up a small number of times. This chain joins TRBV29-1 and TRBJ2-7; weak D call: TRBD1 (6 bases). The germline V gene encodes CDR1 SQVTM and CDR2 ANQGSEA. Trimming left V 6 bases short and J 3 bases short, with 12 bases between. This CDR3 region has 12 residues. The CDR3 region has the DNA TGCAGCGTCCCAGCAGGGGACTACGAGCAGTACTTC. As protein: CSVPAGDYEQYF.

The CDR3 protein is CASSLGSENYGYTF. The DNA of the CDR3 is TGTGCCAGCAGCTTAGGCAGCGAGAACTATGGCTACACCTTC. The chain uses TRBV7-9 and TRBJ1-2; D call uncertain. The CDR3 contains 14 residues. Deletions cut 1 base from V and 2 bases from J, with 8 bases between. The germline CDR1 and CDR2 sequences are SEHNR and FQNEAQ (reference sequence).

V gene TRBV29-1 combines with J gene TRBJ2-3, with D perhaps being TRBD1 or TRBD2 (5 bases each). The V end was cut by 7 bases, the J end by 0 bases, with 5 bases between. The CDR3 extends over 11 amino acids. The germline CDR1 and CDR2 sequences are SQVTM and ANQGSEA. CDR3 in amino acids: CSGDSTDTQYF. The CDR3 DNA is TGCAGCGGGGACAGCACAGATACGCAGTATTTT.

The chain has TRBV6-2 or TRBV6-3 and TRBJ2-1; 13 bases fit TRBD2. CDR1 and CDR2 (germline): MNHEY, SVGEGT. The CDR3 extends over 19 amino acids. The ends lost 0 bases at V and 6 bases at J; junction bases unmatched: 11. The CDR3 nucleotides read TGTGCCAGCAGTTACTCGATGACTAGCGGGGGGCCCAGAACCAATGAGCAGTTCTTC. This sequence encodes CASSYSMTSGGPRTNEQFF.

This CDR3 is CASSVGDPYEQYF. In DNA, the CDR3 is TGTGCCAGCAGCGTTGGGGACCCCTACGAGCAGTACTTC. This chain links TRBV9 with TRBJ2-7; D may correspond to TRBD1 or TRBD2 (5 bases each). Trimming removed 2 bases from V and 2 bases from J, with 8 bases in between. CDR1 and CDR2 from the germline V gene are SGDLS and YYNGEE. The CDR3 is made up of 13 amino acids.

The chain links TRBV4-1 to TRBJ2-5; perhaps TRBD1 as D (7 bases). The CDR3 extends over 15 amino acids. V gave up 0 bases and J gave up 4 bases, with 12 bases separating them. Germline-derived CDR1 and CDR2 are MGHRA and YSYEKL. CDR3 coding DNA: TGCGCCAGCAGCCAAGATCCCCAGGGGGGAGAGACCCAGTACTTC. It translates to CASSQDPQGGETQYF.

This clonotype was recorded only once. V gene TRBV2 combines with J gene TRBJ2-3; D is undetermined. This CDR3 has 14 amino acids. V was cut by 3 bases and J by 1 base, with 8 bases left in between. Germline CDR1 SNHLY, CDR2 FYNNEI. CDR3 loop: CASSDQTGTDTQYF. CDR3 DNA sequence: TGTGCCAGCAGTGACCAAACGGGCACAGATACGCAGTATTTT.

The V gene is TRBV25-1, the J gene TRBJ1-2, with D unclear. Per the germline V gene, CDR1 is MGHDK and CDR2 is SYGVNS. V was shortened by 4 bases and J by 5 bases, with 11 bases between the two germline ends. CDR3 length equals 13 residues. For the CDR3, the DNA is TGTGCCAGCAGTGGGAAGACGGTTTATGGCTACACCTTC. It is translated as CASSGKTVYGYTF.

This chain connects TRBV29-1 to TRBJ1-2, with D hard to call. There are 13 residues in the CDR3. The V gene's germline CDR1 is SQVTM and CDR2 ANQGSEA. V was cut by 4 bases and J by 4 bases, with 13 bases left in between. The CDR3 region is CSVGTRAAYGYTF. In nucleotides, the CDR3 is TGCAGCGTTGGGACTCGGGCAGCCTATGGCTACACCTTC.